This T cell receptor beta chain emerged from a study of response to subunit inactivated influenza vaccine. TCRdb used MiXCR to reprocess the RT-PCR reads, holding one entry per CDR3 protein. The table lists around 570,000 distinct CDR3 sequences, less than 10% of them singletons, with approximately 12% in the top ten. Between the trimmed V and J ends, which lost 9 bases and 5 bases, there was a span of 16 bases. Germline V lookup: CDR1 MGHDK, CDR2 SYGVNS. This CDR3 spans 13 amino acids. This clonotype has a handful of counts. This clonotype originated in a man aged 45-69 years who received an inactivated influenza vaccine. The material sequenced was PBMCs from blood, taken around 25 months after vaccination. The chain joins TRBV25-1 to TRBJ1-1, with D possibly TRBD1 on 5 matching bases. The CDR3 bases are TGTGCCAGTTTCGGGGACTGGACGACTGAAGCTTTCTTT. This sequence encodes CASFGDWTTEAFF.